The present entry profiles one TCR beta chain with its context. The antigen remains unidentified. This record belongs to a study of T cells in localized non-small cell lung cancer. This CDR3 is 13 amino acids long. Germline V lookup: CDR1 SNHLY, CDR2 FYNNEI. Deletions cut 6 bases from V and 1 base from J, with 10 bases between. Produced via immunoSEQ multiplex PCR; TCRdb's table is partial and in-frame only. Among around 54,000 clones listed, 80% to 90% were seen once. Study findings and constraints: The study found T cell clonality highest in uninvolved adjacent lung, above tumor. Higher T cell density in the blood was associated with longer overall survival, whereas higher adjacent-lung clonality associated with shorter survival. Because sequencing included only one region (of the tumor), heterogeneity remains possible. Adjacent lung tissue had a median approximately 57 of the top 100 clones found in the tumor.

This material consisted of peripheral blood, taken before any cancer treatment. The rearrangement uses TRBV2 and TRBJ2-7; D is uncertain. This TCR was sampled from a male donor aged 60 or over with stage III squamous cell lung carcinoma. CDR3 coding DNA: TGTGCCAGCAGGGGCCCTATGTCCTACGAGCAGTACTTC. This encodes CASRGPMSYEQYF. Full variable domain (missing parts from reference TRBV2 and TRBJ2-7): EPEVTQTPSHQVTQMGQEVILRCVPISNHLYFYWYRQILGQKVEFLVSFYNNEISEKSEIFDDQFSVERPDGSNFTLKIRSTKLEDSAMYFCASRGPMSYEQYFGPGTRLTVT.